This TCR beta chain comes out of a study of cytomegalovirus exposure and HLA in healthy donors. Researchers ran the PCR with 60 Vbeta and 13 Jbeta primers. The protocol was immunoSEQ multiplex PCR, while the TCRdb copy is restricted to in-frame clones and leaves out a portion. The sample holds 120,000 or so clones, 81% seen once. Sequenced sample: PBMCs. This sequence was found in a man between 18 and 35 years old in good health and CMV-seronegative.

CDR3 loop: CASSDSVTDTQYF. The DNA of the CDR3 is TGTGCCAGCAGTGATTCAGTCACAGATACGCAGTATTTT. This sequence joins TRBV6-1 and TRBJ2-3; no definite D call. Germline V lookup: CDR1 MNHNS, CDR2 SASEGT. This CDR3 contains 13 residues. With 3 bases removed from V and 2 bases from J, the gap between germline ends came to 6 bases.